One sample yielded the 22 T cell receptor beta chains listed below, sequenced in a study of cytomegalovirus exposure and HLA in healthy donors. Amplification used 60 Vbeta primers and 13 Jbeta primers. This table comes from immunoSEQ multiplex PCR, and its TCRdb copy is limited to in-frame clones, with some not included. The sample comprises 200,000 or so clones, roughly 80% of which are singletons, and 2.5% to 3% rests with the top ten. The sample taken for sequencing was PBMCs. All receptors come from a man in his thirties or forties in good health and CMV-seronegative.

The table lists this clone with a count of one. This chain connects TRBV5-1 to TRBJ2-3, with 10 bases fitting TRBD2. With V trimmed by 6 bases and J by 5 bases, 6 bases remained unmatched. The CDR3 contains 14 residues. The germline gives CDR1 SGHRS, CDR2 YFSETQ. CDR3 coding DNA: TGCGCCAGCAACGTAGCGGGGGGTGGAGATACGCAGTATTTT. The encoded protein is CASNVAGGGDTQYF. Full variable domain (rest looked up from reference TRBV5-1 and TRBJ2-3): KAGVTQTPRYLIKTRGQQVTLSCSPISGHRSVSWYQQTPGQGLQFLFEYFSETQRNKGNFPGRFSGRQFSNSRSEMNVSTLELGDSALYLCASNVAGGGDTQYFGPGTRLTVL.

The chain is built from TRBV11-2 and TRBJ2-5, with unresolved D. The DNA end favors TRBJ2-7, so the J call may be wrong. The V gene's germline CDR1 is SGHAT and CDR2 FQNNGV. The CDR3 length is 11 residues. The CDR3 loop reads CASSLDHEQYF. CDR3 nucleotides: TGTGCCAGCAGCTTAGATCACGAGCAGTACTTC.

V gene TRBV13 combines with J gene TRBJ1-6; the match to TRBD1 covers 8 bases. V was clipped by 5 bases and J by 0 bases; unmatched bases: 3. CDR1 is PRHDT, CDR2 FYEKMQ, per germline (reference sequence). The CDR3 loop spans 16 amino acids. The CDR3 nucleotides are TGTGCCAGCAGCCAGGGGGCGCGCTCCTATAATTCACCCCTCCACTTT. Amino acids: CASSQGARSYNSPLHF. Drawing the rest from reference TRBV13 and TRBJ1-6, the complete variable domain is AAGVIQSPRHLIKEKRETATLKCYPIPRHDTVYWYQQGPGQDPQFLISFYEKMQSDKGSIPDRFSAQQFSDYHSELNMSSLELGDSALYFCASSQGARSYNSPLHFGNGTRLTVT.

The rearrangement links TRBV7-3 to TRBJ2-1; tentatively, D is TRBD2 (6 bases). Looked up from germline, CDR1 is SGHTA and CDR2 is FQGTGA. This CDR3 is built from 13 residues. V lost 5 bases to trimming and J lost 8 bases, with 13 bases between them. The CDR3 DNA reads TGTGCCAGCAGCAACCTAGGAGGGGATGAGCAGTTCTTC. It translates to CASSNLGGDEQFF.

This chain joins TRBV28 and TRBJ1-1; D remains ambiguous. Trimming left V 6 bases short and J 10 bases short, with 15 bases between. The CDR3 consists of 12 residues. Germline loops: CDR1 MDHEN, CDR2 SYDVKM. The CDR3: CASRQDSAVAFF. The CDR3 DNA reads TGTGCCAGCAGGCAAGACTCAGCCGTAGCTTTCTTT.

V and J are TRBV7-8 and TRBJ1-4; 11 bases line up with TRBD1. The CDR3 runs to 16 residues. Germline CDR1 reads SGHVS; CDR2 reads FQNEAQ. J lost 4 bases, V lost 5 bases, and 6 bases had no gene match. CDR3 loop: CASSPWTGGLNEKLFF. In nucleotides, the CDR3 is TGTGCCAGCAGCCCGTGGACAGGGGGCCTTAATGAAAAACTGTTTTTT.

This clone has just a few counts. The genes are TRBV6-1 and TRBJ2-5, with D perhaps matching TRBD1 (6 bases). The CDR3 has 17 residues. The V and J ends lost 3 bases and 4 bases respectively, with 21 bases between them. Germline CDR1 reads MNHNS; CDR2 reads SASEGT. The CDR3, as DNA: TGTGCCAGCAGTGATGTGGGGGCGCAGGGAGTGGGAGAGACCCAGTACTTC. This encodes CASSDVGAQGVGETQYF.

V is TRBV9 and J is TRBJ2-3, with unresolved D. The length of the CDR3 is 16 residues. Trimming pared 0 bases from V and 2 bases from J, leaving 13 bases between. Germline V gives CDR1 SGDLS, CDR2 YYNGEE. The CDR3 sequence: CASSVDLRLPTDTQYF. The CDR3 region has the DNA TGTGCCAGCAGCGTAGACCTCCGCCTACCCACAGATACGCAGTATTTT. Looking up the rest from reference TRBV9 and TRBJ2-3 gives the full variable domain: DSGVTQTPKHLITATGQRVTLRCSPRSGDLSVYWYQQSLDQGLQFLIQYYNGEERAKGNILERFSAQQFPDLHSELNLSSLELGDSALYFCASSVDLRLPTDTQYFGPGTRLTVL.

Only a few counts were recorded for this clone. The J gene is TRBJ2-1, the V gene TRBV5-6; 8 bases are shared with TRBD1. The CDR3 spans 14 residues. The germline gives CDR1 SGHDT, CDR2 YYEEEE. The ends lost 2 bases at V and 3 bases at J; junction bases unmatched: 1. The CDR3 DNA reads TGTGCCAGCAGCTTCGACAGGGGCTACAATGAGCAGTTCTTC. It codes for CASSFDRGYNEQFF.

This rearrangement joins TRBV5-1 to TRBJ2-7; TRBD1 agrees at 8 bases. This CDR3 is 17 amino acids long. Losses at the gene ends were 0 bases for V and 0 bases for J; bases not matched to a gene: 8. The germline V gene encodes CDR1 SGHRS and CDR2 YFSETQ. In DNA, the CDR3 is TGCGCCAGCAGCTTGGCCCCGGGGGACAGGAGCTCCTACGAGCAGTACTTC. Translating gives CASSLAPGDRSSYEQYF.

Notes on this clone: One end of the junction fails to match germline, which may point to a read error. The chain joins TRBV7-7 to TRBJ2-5; the D gene is possibly TRBD2 (5 bases). Germline CDR1 SSHAT, CDR2 FNYEAQ (reference sequence). The CDR3 runs 13 residues. CDR3 amino acids: CASSGRELGTQYF. In DNA, the CDR3 is TGTGCTAGCAGCGGCCGGGAACTAGGGACCCAGTACTTC. Complete variable domain (other parts from reference TRBV7-7 and TRBJ2-5): GAGVSQSPRYKVTKRGQDVTLRCDPISSHATLYWYQQALGQGPEFLTYFNYEAQPDKSGLPSDRFSAERPEGSISTLTIQRTEQRDSAMYRCASSGRELGTQYFGPGTRLLVL.

The genes are TRBV7-8 and TRBJ2-7; tentative D call: TRBD2 (6 bases). The CDR3 contains 14 residues. V was clipped by 3 bases and J by 2 bases, with 11 bases between them. Germline lookup yields CDR1 SGHVS and CDR2 FQNEAQ. CDR3 sequence: CASSFLWGAYEQYF. DNA of the CDR3: TGTGCCAGCAGCTTCCTTTGGGGGGCCTACGAGCAGTACTTC.

The J gene is TRBJ2-3, the V gene TRBV5-1, with D possibly being TRBD2 (7 bases). This CDR3 contains 16 residues. The germline V gene has CDR1 SGHRS and CDR2 YFSETQ. V lost 4 bases, J lost 5 bases, and 20 bases lay in between. The CDR3 sequence: CASSSLVAGAGDTQYF. In nucleotides, the CDR3 is TGCGCCAGCAGCAGCTTGGTTGCGGGGGCAGGAGATACGCAGTATTTT.

This chain connects TRBV19 to TRBJ2-3, with no clear D. The CDR3 runs to 13 residues. The V gene's germline CDR1 is LNHDA and CDR2 SQIVND (reference sequence). V was pared by 6 bases and J by 2 bases, with 9 bases between. The DNA of the CDR3 is TGTGCCAGTAGCGTGCAGGACACAGATACGCAGTATTTT. Translated, it gives CASSVQDTDTQYF.

The rearrangement uses TRBV19 and TRBJ1-5, with 8 bases lining up with TRBD1. Looked up from germline, CDR1 is LNHDA and CDR2 is SQIVND (reference sequence). Unmatched junction bases numbered 7, after V lost 5 bases and J lost 4 bases. The CDR3 extends over 15 amino acids. The CDR3 is CASSLRTGRNQPQHF. The CDR3 DNA reads TGTGCCAGTAGTCTCCGGACAGGGCGAAATCAGCCCCAGCATTTT.

The chain is built from TRBV5-1 and TRBJ1-1; the D is unclear. The germline V gene has CDR1 SGHRS and CDR2 YFSETQ. This CDR3 comprises 15 residues. The V end was cut by 0 bases, the J end by 2 bases, with 11 bases between. The CDR3 here is CASSLAAVFNTEAFF. CDR3 DNA sequence: TGCGCCAGCAGCTTGGCCGCGGTATTCAACACTGAAGCTTTCTTT.

The V call is TRBV7-2, the J call TRBJ2-7; D might be TRBD2 (5 bases). CDR3 length equals 16 residues. Germline V gene sequence: CDR1 SGHTA, CDR2 FQGNSA. V lost 3 bases, J lost 2 bases, and 17 bases lay in between. The CDR3 nucleotides read TGTGCCAGCAGCTTTAATAGGCTGGACGGGGCCTACGAGCAGTACTTC. It specifies CASSFNRLDGAYEQYF.

The V and J genes are TRBV11-2 and TRBJ1-1; D call uncertain. Germline V gene sequence: CDR1 SGHAT, CDR2 FQNNGV. With 3 bases removed from V and 10 bases from J, the gap between germline ends came to 15 bases. This CDR3 has 13 amino acids. The CDR3 is CASSFDYRLGAFF. Written as DNA, the CDR3 is TGTGCCAGCAGCTTTGACTACCGGCTGGGAGCTTTCTTT.

The chain carries TRBV27 and TRBJ2-5; possible D gene TRBD1, 5 bases. V dropped 0 bases and J dropped 0 bases, with 11 bases sitting between them. The CDR3 sequence is 16 residues long. Germline V gene sequence: CDR1 MNHEY, CDR2 SMNVEV (reference sequence). The DNA of the CDR3 is TGTGCCAGCAGTTTATCTGGGTTCAGGGACCAAGAGACCCAGTACTTC. Amino acid sequence: CASSLSGFRDQETQYF.

This clone was recorded a few times. The V call is TRBV5-1, the J call TRBJ2-1; 8 nucleotides agree with TRBD2. The CDR3 contains 14 residues. The J segment lost 9 bases and the V segment lost 0 bases, leaving 5 bases of the junction unmatched. CDR1 is SGHRS and CDR2 is YFSETQ in the germline V gene. This chain's CDR3 is CASSLVPGGGEQFF. The DNA of the CDR3 is TGCGCCAGCAGCTTGGTTCCCGGGGGGGGTGAGCAGTTCTTC.

V gene TRBV28 combines with J gene TRBJ2-1; D perhaps matches TRBD1 (5 bases). Per germline, CDR1 MDHEN and CDR2 SYDVKM. The CDR3 is made up of 14 amino acids. Trimming took 5 bases from V and 8 from J, leaving 16 bases between them. In DNA, the CDR3 is TGTGCCAGCAGTGGGGCAGGGATCCTGCATGAGCAGTTCTTC. Its translation: CASSGAGILHEQFF.

This clone was seen only once. The chain joins TRBV4-3 to TRBJ2-1, with D perhaps matching TRBD2 (6 bases). This CDR3 comprises 15 residues. Germline CDR1 is LGHNA and CDR2 is YSLEER. Trimming cost V 0 bases and J 7 bases, with 13 bases left between them. The CDR3 DNA reads TGCGCCAGCAGCCAAGATGGGGCTAGCGTTAATGAGCAGTTCTTC. Amino acid sequence: CASSQDGASVNEQFF.